Listed below are T cell receptor beta chains from one sample, sequenced in a study of cytomegalovirus exposure and HLA in healthy donors. Libraries were prepared by immunoSEQ multiplex PCR; TCRdb keeps only in-frame clonotypes and omits some of them. Found here are approximately 140,000 clones, 60% to 85% of them singletons; the top ten hold about 13%. Input material: PBMCs. The receptors derive from a man aged 40-50 years in good health and CMV-seropositive. Each CDR3 is given with its conserved first and last residue. A D gene is named only where the DNA matches it firmly. Some rows mark clone size as missing; the rest say once, few, many or name a class of expanded clone.

TGCGCCAGCAGCACGAGAGTGGGAGGTGAGGGTGGCTACACCTTC	CASSTRVGGEGGYTF	NA	NA	TRBJ1-2	TRBV5-1
TGTGCCAGCAGCTTAGGGGACAGGAGCACAGATACGCAGTATTTT	CASSLGDRSTDTQYF	TRBD1	NA	TRBJ2-3	TRBV11-3
TGTGCCAGCAGCACCCATAGCGGGTGTAGCTCCTACGAGCAGTACTTC	CASSTHSGCSSYEQYF	NA	NA	TRBJ2-7	TRBV21-1
TGCGCCAGCAGCCAAGATAGAGGGCGTCGGAATGAAAAACTGTTTTTT	CASSQDRGRRNEKLFF	NA	NA	TRBJ1-4	TRBV4-3
TGTGCCAGCAGTCCAAGAGCAGCCAAAAACATTCAGTACTTC	CASSPRAAKNIQYF	NA	NA	TRBJ2-4	TRBV27
TGTGCCAGTAGTATAGCAGGGTTACCCGGCCATGAGCAGTTCTTC	CASSIAGLPGHEQFF	NA	NA	TRBJ2-1	TRBV19
TGTGCCAGCAGCCAGGGACAGACTTGGTCAAGCTACAATGAGCAGTTCTTC	CASSQGQTWSSYNEQFF	TRBD1	NA	TRBJ2-1	TRBV5-8
TGCGCCAGCAGCTTGGGGCAGGGGCCCTCGGAGACCCAGTACTTC	CASSLGQGPSETQYF	NA	NA	TRBJ2-5	TRBV5-1
TGTGCCAGCAGTTCGCGTAGATGGGACAGGGGGCGGGATAATGAGCAGTTCTTC	CASSSRRWDRGRDNEQFF	TRBD1	once	TRBJ2-1	TRBV28
TGTGCCAGCAGTTTCCAGGGGGCCGGGGAAAAACTGTTTTTT	CASSFQGAGEKLFF	TRBD1	NA	TRBJ1-4	TRBV7-9
TGTGCCAGCAGCCCAAATAAGGGGCTCACCTTC	CASSPNKGLTF	NA	NA	TRBJ1-2	TRBV7-9